This TCR beta chain came from a study of pediatric ulcerative colitis. The CDR3 has 17 residues. V was clipped by 5 bases and J by 5 bases; unmatched bases: 16. Germline V CDR1 and CDR2: SGHTA, FQGTGA. During colonoscopy, one to two rectal pinch biopsies were collected. Repertoires were generated with immunoSEQ multiplex PCR, while TCRdb's copy carries only in-frame clones and drops some. The data contain around 37,000 clones, roughly 82% of them seen just once; the ten biggest clones take up around 9.1%. The gene calls are TRBV7-3 and TRBJ2-5; 8 nucleotides agree with TRBD1. The sequenced sample consisted of gut tissue. The clonotype originates from a boy younger than 18 with severe ulcerative colitis. CDR3 sequence: CASSPLGGARGPETQYF. Written as DNA, the CDR3 is TGTGCCAGCAGCCCACTGGGGGGCGCCAGGGGGCCGGAGACCCAGTACTTC.